This TCR beta chain appears in the sequencing data of a study of T-cell reconstitution after alpha-beta-depleted transplantation in children. This CDR3 contains 15 residues. CDR1 MDHEN and CDR2 SYDVKM come from the germline V gene. V lost 3 bases, J lost 3 bases, and 12 bases lay in between. Unique molecular identifiers were built into the TCRbeta library. TCRdb re-called the PCR reads with MiXCR, one entry per CDR3 protein. This sample has 440,000 or so distinct CDR3 sequences, with roughly 44% found just once. The J gene is TRBJ1-5, the V gene TRBV28; no clear D. The clonotype comes from a girl aged 2 to 10 with aplastic anemia, due to receive a stem cell transplant. The sample here was PBMCs, taken before TCRalphabeta/CD19-depleted stem cell transplant. CDR3 DNA sequence: TGTGCCAGCAGTTTCCTCGGACGGGACAATCAGCCCCAGCATTTT. The encoded protein is CASSFLGRDNQPQHF.